This T cell receptor (beta chain) was sequenced during a study of blood T cell repertoires in COVID-19. Overall study: Whether acute or convalescent, the COVID-19 samples came from the United States, Italy and Spain.

The table came from immunoSEQ multiplex PCR; TCRdb's copy has only in-frame clones and leaves some out. The sample carries a few hundred thousand clones, 86% recorded once. V shed 9 bases, J shed 6 bases, and the junction held 10 bases outside the gene matches. This CDR3 is built from 14 residues. Germline CDR1 reads KGHDR; CDR2 reads SFDVKD. Sequenced input: peripheral blood. V usage is TRBV24-1 and J usage is TRBJ2-1; 7 bases map to TRBD2. This TCR was sampled from a woman aged 30 to 39 who had recovered from COVID-19. CDR3 bases: TGTGCCACCCTAGCGGTAGAGGGAGGCAATGAGCAGTTCTTC. This translates into CATLAVEGGNEQFF.